This entry lists 19 T cell receptor beta chains sequenced from one sample in a study of metastatic and nonmetastatic thyroid tumors. TCRdb re-called the PCR reads through MiXCR. There are tens of thousands of clones in the sample; 14% to 15% occur only once, and approximately 3.4% lies in the top ten. There were no patients who had received any treatment before thyroid surgery. Sequenced sample: blood. The source is a female donor with papillary thyroid cancer or a benign thyroid nodule (not recorded which). Some clones in this sample may be carry-over from other donors' samples.

This clone was seen repeatedly, ten times or more. J is TRBJ2-7 and V is TRBV14; a weak D match, TRBD1 (6 bases). The CDR3 has 14 amino acids. CDR1 and CDR2 from the germline V gene are SGHDN and FVKESK. V gave up 0 bases and J gave up 3 bases, with 9 bases separating them. Written as DNA, the CDR3 is TGTGCCAGCAGCCAAGATGGACAGTTCTACGAGCAGTACTTC. Its protein is CASSQDGQFYEQYF.

The chain carries TRBV11-2 and TRBJ1-3; 10 bases align to TRBD1. With V trimmed by 4 bases and J by 0 bases, 12 bases remained unmatched. The V gene's germline CDR1 is SGHAT and CDR2 FQNNGV. The CDR3 covers 19 residues. The chain's CDR3 is CASSSRTGGAISSGNTIYF. Written as DNA, the CDR3 is TGTGCCAGCAGCTCCCGGACAGGGGGAGCAATCAGCTCTGGAAACACCATATATTTT. Full variable domain (missing parts from reference TRBV11-2 and TRBJ1-3): EAGVAQSPRYKIIEKRQSVAFWCNPISGHATLYWYQQILGQGPKLLIQFQNNGVVDDSQLPKDRFSAERLKGVDSTLKIQPAKLEDSAVYLCASSSRTGGAISSGNTIYFGEGSWLTVV.

This clone is termed medium-sized. The chain uses TRBV12-3 or TRBV12-4 and TRBJ2-7, with D perhaps TRBD1 (6 bases). Trimming took off 5 bases at V and 3 bases at J, with 14 bases between the two ends. The CDR3 covers 14 residues. CDR3 region: CASSEQGVGYEQYF. In DNA, the CDR3 is TGTGCCAGCAGTGAACAGGGTGTGGGCTACGAGCAGTACTTC.

J is TRBJ1-1 and V is TRBV7-2; 9 nucleotides line up with TRBD1. In germline, CDR1 is SGHTA, CDR2 FQGNSA. CDR3 length equals 14 residues. J gave up 5 bases and V 3 bases, and 4 bases lay outside the gene matches. The DNA for the CDR3 is TGTGCCAGCAGCTTCGACAGGGGGTTTACTGAAGCTTTCTTT. It translates to CASSFDRGFTEAFF.

This clone has ten or more counts. The rearrangement links TRBV5-8 to TRBJ1-2; unclear D gene. This CDR3 region has 15 residues. CDR1 SGHTS and CDR2 YDEGEE come from the germline V gene. Trimming removed 0 bases from V and 0 bases from J, with 9 bases in between. CDR3 bases: TGTGCCAGCAGCTTGGACCGAGCTTCTAACTATGGCTACACCTTC. Its protein product is CASSLDRASNYGYTF.

The chain uses TRBV10-3 and TRBJ2-7; 7 bases map to TRBD1. The CDR3 loop spans 15 amino acids. With 1 base clipped from V and 10 bases from J, the junction kept 13 bases outside the gene matches. Germline values: CDR1 ENHRY, CDR2 SYGVKD. The CDR3, as DNA: TGTGCCATCAGTGAGTTGCAAGGGGGCCCCCAGGATCAGTACTTC. The encoded protein is CAISELQGGPQDQYF.

The chain has TRBV6-2 or TRBV6-3 and TRBJ1-2; no clear D gene. CDR3 length: 15 residues. Trimming left V 8 bases short and J 4 bases short, with 20 bases between. Germline assignment: CDR1 MNHEY and CDR2 SVGEGT. For the CDR3, the DNA is TGTGCCAGCCTTTTCTGCCTGGCAGAAGCCTATGGCTACACCTTC. Amino acids: CASLFCLAEAYGYTF.

This clone was counted between two and nine times. The chain carries TRBV24-1 and TRBJ2-5; no reliable D call. Trimming pared 3 bases from V and 11 bases from J, leaving 18 bases between. Germline CDR1 and CDR2: KGHDR and SFDVKD. The CDR3 has 14 residues. The DNA of the CDR3 is TGTGCCACCAGTGATAACGGGTACCAAGAGGCGCAGTACTTC. Translated, it gives CATSDNGYQEAQYF.

This clone was observed at least ten times. V is TRBV27 and J is TRBJ1-2; D might be TRBD1 (6 bases). The CDR3 is 15 residues long. Trimming pared 4 bases from V and 2 bases from J, leaving 14 bases between. CDR1 MNHEY and CDR2 SMNVEV come from the germline V gene (reference sequence). CDR3 nucleotides: TGTGCCAGCAGTTCGCTCGGACAGATAAACTATGGCTACACCTTC. Translated, it gives CASSSLGQINYGYTF.

This clone was detected many times. This sequence joins TRBV20-1 and TRBJ1-3, with D unresolved. There are 14 residues in the CDR3. V was pared by 5 bases and J by 4 bases, with 15 bases between. Germline CDR1 DFQATT, CDR2 SNEGSKA (reference sequence). CDR3 sequence: CSAGETPGGNTIYF. The CDR3 DNA reads TGCAGTGCTGGGGAGACCCCGGGGGGAAACACCATATATTTT.

This clone was counted many times. This chain joins TRBV10-1 and TRBJ2-3; 10 bases agree with TRBD2. CDR1 and CDR2 (germline): WNHNN, SYGVQD (reference sequence). The CDR3 sequence is 16 residues long. V dropped 3 bases and J dropped 4; count of bases not matched to a gene: 7. CDR3 loop: CASSDYLAGVADTQYF. In DNA form, the CDR3 reads TGCGCCAGCAGTGATTATCTAGCGGGAGTCGCAGATACGCAGTATTTT.

This clone came up many times. CDR3 bases: TGTGCCAGCAGCCAATACGCAGGCTCACCCCTCCACTTT. Translating it yields CASSQYAGSPLHF. V and J are TRBV3-1 and TRBJ1-6; no definite D call. The germline gives CDR1 LGHDT, CDR2 YNNKEL (reference sequence). The ends were cut back, 2 bases at V and 10 bases at J, with 9 bases in the middle. The CDR3 is 13 residues long.

This sequence joins TRBV7-3 and TRBJ2-1; 8 nucleotides match TRBD2. The germline gives CDR1 SGHTA, CDR2 FQGTGA. The V segment lost 6 bases and the J segment 8 bases; nucleotides outside the gene matches: 6. This CDR3 has 13 amino acids. For the CDR3, the DNA is TGTGCCAGCAGTCCCGGACTAGCCGATGAGCAGTTCTTC. It encodes CASSPGLADEQFF.

The sample holds many counts of this clone. The gene calls are TRBV19 and TRBJ2-4; 11 bases fit TRBD2. CDR1 is LNHDA, CDR2 SQIVND, per germline (reference sequence). V shed 3 bases, J shed 9 bases, and the junction held 4 bases outside the gene matches. The CDR3 is made up of 14 amino acids. The CDR3 region is CASSMGTSGGIQYF. CDR3 bases: TGTGCCAGTAGTATGGGGACTAGCGGCGGCATTCAGTACTTC.

V usage is TRBV14 and J usage is TRBJ2-2; D unresolved. V shed 0 bases and J shed 6 bases, with 14 bases lying between them. The CDR3 runs to 16 residues. Per germline, CDR1 SGHDN and CDR2 FVKESK. In nucleotides, the CDR3 is TGTGCCAGCAGCCAAGATGGGTGCGCCCTTCCCGGGGAGCTGTTTTTT. Translated: CASSQDGCALPGELFF. Full variable domain (outside the CDR3, taken from reference TRBV14 and TRBJ2-2): EAGVTQFPSHSVIEKGQTVTLRCDPISGHDNLYWYRRVMGKEIKFLLHFVKESKQDESGMPNNRFLAERTGGTYSTLKVQPAELEDSGVYFCASSQDGCALPGELFFGEGSRLTVL.

A few counts support this clone. The CDR3 DNA reads as TGTGCCAGCAGCCCTGGACAGTGGTCTGTGTATGAGCAGTTCTTC. This gives the protein CASSPGQWSVYEQFF. The chain couples TRBV28 to TRBJ2-1; a possible D gene is TRBD1 (6 bases). The CDR3 extends over 15 amino acids. Germline V gives CDR1 MDHEN, CDR2 SYDVKM. V shed 6 bases and J shed 8 bases, with 20 bases lying between them.

This clone was seen ten or more times. The V and J genes are TRBV7-2 and TRBJ2-5; the D gene is possibly TRBD2 (6 bases). This CDR3 comprises 12 residues. V was pared by 7 bases and J by 5 bases, with 11 bases between. From germline, CDR1 is SGHTA and CDR2 FQGNSA. The CDR3 spells CASTRDSETQYF. CDR3 sequence (DNA): TGTGCCAGCACCCGGGACTCGGAGACCCAGTACTTC.

DNA for the CDR3: TGTGCCAGCCGCCCGGGGACCCAAGAGACCCAGTACTTC. This sequence encodes CASRPGTQETQYF. The chain is built from TRBV27 and TRBJ2-5; the D call may be TRBD1 or TRBD2 (5 bases each). V shed 8 bases and J shed 1 base, with 11 bases lying between them. There are 13 residues in the CDR3. The V gene's germline CDR1 is MNHEY and CDR2 SMNVEV (reference sequence).

This clone was recorded many times. The rearrangement uses TRBV14 and TRBJ2-7; D unclear. Trimming removed 4 bases at V and 3 bases at J, with 4 bases between. This CDR3 comprises 11 residues. CDR1 SGHDN and CDR2 FVKESK come from the germline V gene. The CDR3 bases are TGTGCCAGCAGCCGCGGCTACGAGCAGTACTTC. Protein: CASSRGYEQYF.